This T cell receptor beta chain derives from a study of human T cells and chemical hapten exposure. Study context: All patients underwent weekly scalp dosing with diphenylcyclopropenone for the full roughly 25-week study. Minor volume differences among pooled libraries chiefly drove per-sample TCR yield variation. Study-wide findings and caveats: The study found that PT1 expanded TCR counts correlated positively with patch test score.

This CDR3 spans 15 amino acids. In germline, CDR1 is MNHEY, CDR2 SVGAGI. Indicated time point: patch test 1, 2 weeks after DPC sensitization. Indicated treatment: therapeutic diphenylcyclopropenone sensitization with weekly scalp DPC. Remarks on this clonotype: What it binds is not known. A much larger clone lies a single base off, so this may be a read error.

The library labeled individual cDNA molecules by adding unique molecular identifiers to them. TCRdb recomputed calls from the RACE reads with MiXCR, one row per CDR3 protein. The table has 300,000 to 350,000 distinct CDR3 sequences, around 6.9% seen once; the top ten hold around 8.4%. The rearrangement uses TRBV6-5 and TRBJ2-6, with D perhaps TRBD2 (6 bases). The sequencing here drew on whole blood, taken in connection with sensitization to the hapten diphenylcyclopropenone (DPC). This receptor was obtained from a woman in her late teens or twenties with alopecia areata. Some clones in this sample may be carry-over from other donors' samples. The CDR3 sequence is CASSYRESGTNVLTF. CDR3 DNA sequence: TGTGCCAGCAGTTACCGGGAGTCTGGGACCAACGTCCTGACTTTC.